One T cell receptor (beta chain) is described in this entry. The antigen is not known. These data originate in a study of T cells in narcolepsy. The wider study: Healthy controls were enrolled alongside patients with narcolepsy type 1 or type 2.

General observations from the study: Blood of same and different patients, but not healthy controls, reportedly held recurring autoreactive clonotypes. No autoreactive T cell clone sequences appeared in some memory CD4+ repertoires.

Repertoires were generated with immunoSEQ multiplex PCR, while TCRdb's copy carries only in-frame clones and drops some. The table includes about 41,000 clones, approximately 90% detected once. Material: CD45RA- memory CD4+ T cells from PBMCs. The sequence was collected from a human donor with narcolepsy.

This CDR3 is CASSLGTTQETQYF. In DNA form, the CDR3 reads TGTGCCAGCAGCCTTGGGACTACTCAAGAGACCCAGTACTTC. This rearrangement joins TRBV7-9 to TRBJ2-5; 7 bases map to TRBD2. Unmatched junction bases numbered 5, after V lost 5 bases and J lost 2 bases. CDR1 and CDR2 from the germline V gene are SEHNR and FQNEAQ (reference sequence). The CDR3 spans 14 residues.